Sequencing of this T cell receptor beta chain was carried out in a study of technical replicates of blood from several donors. Clones were sequenced by immunoSEQ multiplex PCR, and TCRdb holds only the in-frame ones, with some missing. The repertoire holds tens of thousands of clones, with about 95% as singletons. Germline V CDR1 and CDR2: SQVTM, ANQGSEA. The CDR3 length is 16 residues. V lost 6 bases and J lost 7, with 25 bases in between. This chain links TRBV29-1 with TRBJ2-1, with D perhaps matching TRBD2 (6 bases). The sequenced material came from T cells isolated from PBMCs. This receptor was obtained from a human donor in good health. The CDR3 reads CSVGGPGAGRSNEQFF. CDR3 nucleotides: TGCAGCGTGGGAGGTCCCGGGGCAGGGAGAAGTAATGAGCAGTTCTTC.